The entry below describes one T cell receptor (beta chain). What it binds is unknown. Profiling relied on immunoSEQ multiplex PCR, and the TCRdb table lists in-frame clones only, not all of them. The repertoire holds about 89,000 clones, roughly 92% seen once, with more than 0.3% in the top ten. The germline V gene encodes CDR1 SGHRS and CDR2 YFSETQ. The V gene lost 0 bases and the J gene lost 0 bases, with 6 bases spanning the gap. This CDR3 comprises 14 residues. This entry belongs to a study of graft-versus-host responses after intestinal transplantation. Study overall: Multivisceral, liver-intestinal, or isolated intestinal grafts were transplanted into recipients. Study findings and constraints: Among recipient marrow samples, GvH clones were found; some appeared first in ileum or blood. Peak circulating GvH clone levels tracked with early post-transplant HvG declines. Allografts from individuals with graft-donor T cell macrochimerism displayed high graft-versus-host to host-versus-graft clonal ratios.

Here the sequenced sample was unstimulated CD4+ T cells sorted from spleen or lymph node cells, taken before intestinal transplant. This clonotype originated in a human donor who received an intestinal transplant. The V gene is TRBV5-1, the J gene TRBJ1-1; D may be TRBD1 (5 bases). The CDR3 protein is CASSLGQMNTEAFF. DNA of the CDR3: TGCGCCAGCAGCTTGGGACAGATGAACACTGAAGCTTTCTTT.